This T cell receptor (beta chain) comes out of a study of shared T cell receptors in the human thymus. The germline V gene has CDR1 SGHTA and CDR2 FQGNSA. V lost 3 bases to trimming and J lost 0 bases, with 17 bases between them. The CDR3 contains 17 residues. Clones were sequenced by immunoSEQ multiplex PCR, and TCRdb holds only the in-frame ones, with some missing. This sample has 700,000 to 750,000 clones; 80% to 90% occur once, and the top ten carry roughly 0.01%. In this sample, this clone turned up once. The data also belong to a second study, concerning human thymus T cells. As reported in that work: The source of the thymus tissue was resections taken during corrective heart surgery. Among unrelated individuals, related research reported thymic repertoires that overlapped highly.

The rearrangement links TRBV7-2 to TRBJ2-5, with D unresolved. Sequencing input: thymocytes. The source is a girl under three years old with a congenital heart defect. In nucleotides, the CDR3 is TGTGCCAGCAGCTTTGTAATCCCCCGGGTATACCAAGAGACCCAGTACTTC. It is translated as CASSFVIPRVYQETQYF.